This entry features one T cell receptor (beta chain) sequence. Its antigen remains unknown. The isolated RNA, all of it, was reverse transcribed, so expressed TCRB transcripts were what got sequenced. Profiling relied on immunoSEQ multiplex PCR, and the TCRdb table lists in-frame clones only, not all of them. Counted here are some 350,000 clones, around 10% occurring once; the ten biggest clones make up approximately 0.55%. These data come from a study of beta chain features in type 1 diabetes. Study-wide results and limits: Across all four CD4+ subsets, people with type 1 diabetes showed modestly shorter TCRB CDR3s. Naive, central memory and Treg TCRB repertoires appeared more alike in patients than in healthy donors. PCR, the amplification step, might favor shorter templates, equally in patients and controls. VDJ junctions in type 1 diabetes patients carried more deletions and fewer insertions.

V dropped 5 bases and J dropped 10 bases, with 12 bases sitting between them. The germline CDR1 and CDR2 sequences are MNHEY and SVGAGI. This CDR3 region has 12 residues. The TCR originated in a young man with type 1 diabetes. The chain joins TRBV6-5 to TRBJ2-1; D remains ambiguous. Sequencing was done on a sample of central memory CD4+ T cells from blood. CDR3: CASSEVMSEQFF. As DNA, the CDR3 is TGTGCCAGCAGTGAAGTGATGAGCGAGCAGTTCTTC.